Following are 10 T cell receptor beta chains from one sample sequenced in a study of blood T cells in healthy people across ages. A J-beta primer mix and a sample-barcoded 5' primer were used in a second PCR of roughly 6 to 12 cycles. Via MiXCR, TCRdb re-called the 5' RACE reads, giving one row per CDR3 protein. The table lists about 1.7 million distinct CDR3 sequences, 28% of them singletons. The specimen sequenced was blood. These receptor sequences come from a woman aged 25 to 39 in good health.

The chain has TRBV7-9 and TRBJ1-1; D unresolved. CDR1 is SEHNR and CDR2 is FQNEAQ in the germline V gene (reference sequence). Trimming pared 6 bases from V and 0 bases from J, leaving 14 bases between. The CDR3 loop spans 15 amino acids. CDR3 coding DNA: TGTGCCAGCAGTCCAGGCGGGTCCATGAACACTGAAGCTTTCTTT. Protein product: CASSPGGSMNTEAFF.

This sequence joins TRBV27 and TRBJ2-7, with TRBD1 matching over 8 bases. The J segment lost 3 bases and the V segment lost 5 bases, leaving 12 bases of the junction unmatched. CDR3 size: 16 residues. The germline V gene encodes CDR1 MNHEY and CDR2 SMNVEV (reference sequence). The CDR3 DNA follows: TGTGCCAGCAGTCCGCGACAGGGGCTCGGGGGCTACGAGCAGTACTTC. This codes for CASSPRQGLGGYEQYF.

This clonotype was recorded once. The V and J genes are TRBV12-3 or TRBV12-4 and TRBJ2-1; TRBD2 is a possible D gene (7 bases). This CDR3 comprises 14 residues. The V gene lost 7 bases and the J gene lost 10 bases, with 20 bases spanning the gap. As DNA, the CDR3 is TGTGCCAGCACCCTCAGTTTGGGGGGGCGGGAGCAGTTCTTC. Amino acids: CASTLSLGGREQFF.

This clonotype was seen ten or more times. The chain is built from TRBV18 and TRBJ2-7, with D unresolved. V was shortened by 8 bases and J by 2 bases, with 10 bases between the two germline ends. CDR1 is KGHSH, CDR2 LQKENI, per germline. This CDR3 is 12 amino acids long. The CDR3 nucleotides read TGTGCCAGCAGCCCCCAGACCTACGAGCAGTACTTC. Its translation is CASSPQTYEQYF.

CDR3 nucleotide sequence: TGCAGTGCTAGACCTTCTAGCGGGGCGAATAATGAGCAGTTCTTC. Amino acids: CSARPSSGANNEQFF. The chain carries TRBV20-1 and TRBJ2-1; 9 nucleotides align to TRBD2. Germline CDR1 and CDR2: DFQATT and SNEGSKA (reference sequence). The ends lost 2 bases at V and 7 bases at J; junction bases unmatched: 9. This CDR3 comprises 15 residues.

CDR3 region: CASSNIHSGETQYF. Here the CDR3 DNA reads TGTGCCAGCAGCAATATCCATTCGGGGGAGACCCAGTACTTC. This chain links TRBV7-2 with TRBJ2-5; D might be TRBD2 (5 bases). From germline, CDR1 is SGHTA and CDR2 FQGNSA. The length of the CDR3 is 14 residues. The V end lost 5 bases, the J end lost 5 bases, and 15 bases lay between the germline ends.

This clonotype occurred a few times. This sequence joins TRBV29-1 and TRBJ2-3; TRBD1 is a possible D gene (6 bases). The CDR3 runs to 14 residues. Looked up from germline, CDR1 is SQVTM and CDR2 is ANQGSEA. Trimming removed 4 bases from V and 5 bases from J, with 16 bases in between. In nucleotides, the CDR3 is TGCAGCGTTGGGTACAGGGCAAGGGGAGATACGCAGTATTTT. It specifies CSVGYRARGDTQYF.

This clonotype was recorded a few times. The chain employs TRBV25-1 and TRBJ2-7, with 8 bases matching TRBD1. V shed 3 bases and J 7 bases; nucleotides not matched to a gene: 11. CDR3 size: 15 residues. Germline-derived CDR1 and CDR2 are MGHDK and SYGVNS. CDR3 bases: TGTGCCAGCAGTGACCCGAGCCAGGGGGCGGGGGAGCAGTACTTC. Translation: CASSDPSQGAGEQYF.

The CDR3 reads CASSNPGTANTGELFF. CDR3 DNA sequence: TGTGCCAGCAGCAATCCCGGGACAGCGAACACCGGGGAGCTGTTTTTT. This chain joins TRBV2 and TRBJ2-2, with 7 nucleotides matching TRBD1. In germline, CDR1 is SNHLY, CDR2 FYNNEI. The CDR3 extends over 16 amino acids. With V trimmed by 6 bases and J by 0 bases, 7 bases remained unmatched.

This clonotype was counted only a few times. The chain couples TRBV4-3 to TRBJ2-7; a possible D gene is TRBD1 (5 bases). The CDR3 runs to 14 residues. V was clipped by 0 bases and J by 5 bases, with 11 bases between them. Germline CDR1 and CDR2: LGHNA and YSLEER. The CDR3 region has the DNA TGCGCCAGCAGCCAAGACCAGGGTGGCGACGAGCAGTACTTC. Translating it yields CASSQDQGGDEQYF.